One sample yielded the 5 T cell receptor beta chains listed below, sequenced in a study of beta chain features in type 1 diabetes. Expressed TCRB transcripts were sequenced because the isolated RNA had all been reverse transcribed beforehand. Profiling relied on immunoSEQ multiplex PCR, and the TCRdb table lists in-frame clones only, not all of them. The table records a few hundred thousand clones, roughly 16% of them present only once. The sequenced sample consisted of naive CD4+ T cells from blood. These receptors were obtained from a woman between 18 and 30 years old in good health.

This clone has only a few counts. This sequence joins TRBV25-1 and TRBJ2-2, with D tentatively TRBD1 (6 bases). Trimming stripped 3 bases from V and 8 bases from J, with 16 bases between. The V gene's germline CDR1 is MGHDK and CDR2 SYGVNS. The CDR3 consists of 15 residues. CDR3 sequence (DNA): TGTGCCAGCAGTGAGGCTACAGGGCTTAGGGGGGAGCTGTTTTTT. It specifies CASSEATGLRGELFF.

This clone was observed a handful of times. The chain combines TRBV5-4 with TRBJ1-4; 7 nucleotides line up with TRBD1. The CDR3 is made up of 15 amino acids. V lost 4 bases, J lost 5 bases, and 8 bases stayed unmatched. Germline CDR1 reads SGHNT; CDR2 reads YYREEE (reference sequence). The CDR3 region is CASSAQGGANEKLFF. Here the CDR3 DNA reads TGTGCCAGCAGCGCGCAGGGGGGAGCAAATGAAAAACTGTTTTTT.

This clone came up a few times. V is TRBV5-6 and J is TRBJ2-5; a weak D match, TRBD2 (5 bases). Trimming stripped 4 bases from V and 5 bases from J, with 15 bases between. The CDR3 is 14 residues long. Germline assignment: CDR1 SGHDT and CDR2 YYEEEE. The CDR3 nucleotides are TGTGCCAGCAGCCTTAGCCGGAGAGGGGAGACCCAGTACTTC. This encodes CASSLSRRGETQYF.

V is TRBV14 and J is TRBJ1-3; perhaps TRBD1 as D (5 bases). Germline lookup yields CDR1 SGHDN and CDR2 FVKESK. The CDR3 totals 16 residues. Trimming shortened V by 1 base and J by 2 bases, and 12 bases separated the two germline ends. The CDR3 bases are TGTGCCAGCAGCCAAGTGGGGGGTATCGCTGGAAACACCATATATTTT. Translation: CASSQVGGIAGNTIYF.

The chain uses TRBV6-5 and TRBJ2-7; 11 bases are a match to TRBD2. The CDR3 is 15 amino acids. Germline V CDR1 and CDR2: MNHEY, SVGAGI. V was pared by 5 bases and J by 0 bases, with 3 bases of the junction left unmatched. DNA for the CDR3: TGTGCCAGCAGTAAAGGGACTAGCGGCTCCTACGAGCAGTACTTC. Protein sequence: CASSKGTSGSYEQYF.